Listed below are T cell receptor beta chains from one sample, sequenced in a study of shared clonotypes between healthy human individuals. Profiling relied on immunoSEQ multiplex PCR, and the TCRdb table lists in-frame clones only, not all of them. This table has 600,000 to 750,000 clones, about three quarters appearing once. Sequenced material: memory CD4+ T cells sorted from blood. The receptors come from a woman in her thirties in good health. Each CDR3 is given without its conserved first and last residue. The D gene is left open where the match is weak. Rows may omit the clone size; those that give it use once, few, many or a size class.

clone size,J gene,V gene,D gene,CDR3 protein
-,TRBJ2-1,TRBV6-1,-,ASSVGGNAYNEQF
-,TRBJ1-1,TRBV15,-,ATSRAARGTEAF
-,TRBJ1-1,TRBV5-1,-,ASSLRRQAGTEAF
-,TRBJ1-1,TRBV29-1,-,SVAPDGTANTEAF
-,TRBJ2-3,TRBV4-2,TRBD2,ASSQGLSGIQDTQY
-,TRBJ2-3,TRBV28,TRBD1,ASSLGQGAQADTQY
few,TRBJ2-4,TRBV19,TRBD2,ASSIIGLAGGPDIQY
few,TRBJ2-1,TRBV30,-,AWKPGLNSDNEQF
-,TRBJ2-7,TRBV29-1,-,SAGASLGEWQY
few,TRBJ1-1,TRBV30,-,AWSARANTEAF
many,TRBJ2-7,TRBV30,-,AWRPGTETYEQY
-,TRBJ1-5,TRBV5-1,-,ASSSDPSNQPQH
-,TRBJ1-4,TRBV2,-,ASSDYSARQEKLF
-,TRBJ2-3,TRBV7-2,-,ASSYSLSDTQY
-,TRBJ2-4,TRBV28,TRBD2,ASTSGSLLAKNIQY
-,TRBJ2-7,TRBV7-2,-,ASSLVQVDYEQY
-,TRBJ2-2,TRBV6-5,-,ASSFTSGYTGELF
-,TRBJ2-3,TRBV9,-,ASGPDRRTDTQY
-,TRBJ2-7,TRBV16,-,ASSQSADEQY
once,TRBJ1-2,TRBV18,TRBD1,ASSSGQEVGYT
-,TRBJ2-3,TRBV9,-,ASSEGGNQADTQY
-,TRBJ2-2,TRBV7-3,-,ASSLAEWDISGELF
-,TRBJ2-7,TRBV5-5,-,ASSISYEQY
-,TRBJ2-7,TRBV11-2,-,ASRRGIRYEQY
few,TRBJ2-1,TRBV5-1,TRBD2,ASSRLAGGFYEQF
-,TRBJ2-7,TRBV5-1,-,ASSFGGDREYEQY
-,TRBJ2-7,TRBV7-8,-,ASSLKRYEQY
-,TRBJ2-7,TRBV29-1,-,SVGRSALDEQY
-,TRBJ1-2,TRBV4-1,TRBD1,ASSQDTSAGGRGYT
once,TRBJ2-2,TRBV4-2,-,ASSQDYRADRELF
many,TRBJ2-3,TRBV6-4,-,ASSVGDTQY
few,TRBJ2-5,TRBV5-1,TRBD2,ASSKGTSGFLETQY
few,TRBJ2-6,TRBV7-8,-,ASSSIEPTGANVLT
-,TRBJ2-7,TRBV28,-,ASSSPGSTITFYEQY
-,TRBJ1-5,TRBV30,-,AWTAKLGGGSQPQH
-,TRBJ1-2,TRBV18,TRBD1,ASSPTQGNYGYT
few,TRBJ2-3,TRBV29-1,TRBD2,SVGGGRADLTDTQY
-,TRBJ2-7,TRBV6-6,TRBD1,ASSKEAGGHEQY
-,TRBJ2-7,TRBV6-6,-,ASSSDPKGEQY
-,TRBJ1-1,TRBV27,-,ASSDRFAEAF
once,TRBJ2-3,TRBV7-9,-,ASSQGGTDTQY
once,TRBJ2-7,TRBV27,TRBD2,ASSLSASGYEQY
-,TRBJ2-7,TRBV19,TRBD1,ASSIAPRTGGSYEQY
-,TRBJ2-5,TRBV11-1,TRBD2,ASSLGTSSETQY
-,TRBJ2-7,TRBV10-2,TRBD2,ALAGGPFDEQY